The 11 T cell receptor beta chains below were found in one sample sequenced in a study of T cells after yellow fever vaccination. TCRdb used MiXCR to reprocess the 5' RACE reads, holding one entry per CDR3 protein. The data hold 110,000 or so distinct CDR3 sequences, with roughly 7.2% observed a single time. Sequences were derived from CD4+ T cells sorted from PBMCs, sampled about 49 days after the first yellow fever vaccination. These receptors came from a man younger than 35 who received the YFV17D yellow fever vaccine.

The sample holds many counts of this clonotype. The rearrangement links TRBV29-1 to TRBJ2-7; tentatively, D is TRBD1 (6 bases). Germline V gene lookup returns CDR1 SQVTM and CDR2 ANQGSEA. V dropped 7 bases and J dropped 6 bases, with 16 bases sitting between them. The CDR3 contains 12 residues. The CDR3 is CSAGTPPTEQYF. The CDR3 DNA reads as TGCAGCGCCGGGACACCCCCTACCGAGCAGTACTTC.

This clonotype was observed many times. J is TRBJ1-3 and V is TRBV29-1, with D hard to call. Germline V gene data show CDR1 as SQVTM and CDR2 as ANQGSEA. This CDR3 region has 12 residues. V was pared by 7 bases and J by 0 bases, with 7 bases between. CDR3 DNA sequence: TGCAGCGCCCACTACTCTGGAAACACCATATATTTT. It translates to CSAHYSGNTIYF.

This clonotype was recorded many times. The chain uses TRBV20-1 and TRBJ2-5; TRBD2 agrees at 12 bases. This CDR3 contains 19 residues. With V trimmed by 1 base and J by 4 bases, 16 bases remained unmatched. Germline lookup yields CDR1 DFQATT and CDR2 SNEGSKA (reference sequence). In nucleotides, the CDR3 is TGCAGTGCTAGAGGCTTTGCGTGGTCTAGCGGGGGGGCCGGAGAGACCCAGTACTTC. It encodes CSARGFAWSSGGAGETQYF.

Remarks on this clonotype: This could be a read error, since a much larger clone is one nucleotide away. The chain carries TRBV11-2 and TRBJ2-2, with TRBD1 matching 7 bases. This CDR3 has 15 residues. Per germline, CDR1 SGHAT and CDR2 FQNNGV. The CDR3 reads CASSLLGQNTVELFF. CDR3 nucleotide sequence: TGTGCCAGCAGCTTACTGGGACAGAACACCGTGGAGCTGTTTTTT.

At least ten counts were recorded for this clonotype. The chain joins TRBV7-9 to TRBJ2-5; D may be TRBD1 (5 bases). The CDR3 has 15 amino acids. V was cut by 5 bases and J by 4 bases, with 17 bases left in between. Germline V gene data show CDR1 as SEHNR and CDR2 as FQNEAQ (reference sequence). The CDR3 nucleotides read TGTGCCAGCAGCCCCTCGGGTAGGGGTAGAGAGACCCAGTACTTC. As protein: CASSPSGRGRETQYF.

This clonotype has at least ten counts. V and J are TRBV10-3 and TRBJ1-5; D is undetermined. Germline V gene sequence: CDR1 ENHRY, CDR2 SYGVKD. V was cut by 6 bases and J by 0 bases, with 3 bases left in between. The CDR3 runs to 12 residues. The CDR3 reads CAISSSNQPQHF. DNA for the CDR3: TGTGCCATCAGCAGTAGCAATCAGCCCCAGCATTTT.

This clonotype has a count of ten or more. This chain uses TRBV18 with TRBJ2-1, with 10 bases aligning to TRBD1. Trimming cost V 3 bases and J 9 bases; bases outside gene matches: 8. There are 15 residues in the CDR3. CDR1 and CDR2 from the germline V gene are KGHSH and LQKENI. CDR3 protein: CASSPGTGDLGEQFF. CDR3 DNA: TGTGCCAGCTCACCTGGGACAGGGGATTTGGGTGAGCAGTTCTTC.

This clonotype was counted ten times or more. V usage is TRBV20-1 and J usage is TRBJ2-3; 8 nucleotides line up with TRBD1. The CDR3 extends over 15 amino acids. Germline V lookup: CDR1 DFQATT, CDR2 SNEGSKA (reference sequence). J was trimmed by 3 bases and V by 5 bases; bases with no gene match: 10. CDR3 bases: TGCAGTGCTCCCCGGGCAGGGGGCGGAACAGATACGCAGTATTTT. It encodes CSAPRAGGGTDTQYF.

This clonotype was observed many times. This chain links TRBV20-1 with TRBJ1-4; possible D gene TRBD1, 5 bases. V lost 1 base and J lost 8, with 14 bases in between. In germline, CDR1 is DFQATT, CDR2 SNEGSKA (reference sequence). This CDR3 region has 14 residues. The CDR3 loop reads CSARGLGDVEKLFF. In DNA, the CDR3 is TGCAGTGCTAGAGGTCTCGGGGACGTAGAAAAACTGTTTTTT.

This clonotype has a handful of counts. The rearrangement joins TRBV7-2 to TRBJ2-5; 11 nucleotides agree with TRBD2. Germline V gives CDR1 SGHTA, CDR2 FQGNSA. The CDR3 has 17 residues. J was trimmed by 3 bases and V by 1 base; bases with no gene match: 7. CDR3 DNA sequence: TGTGCCAGCAGCTTAGTCAGCCTAGCGGGGGGAAAAGAGACCCAGTACTTC. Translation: CASSLVSLAGGKETQYF.

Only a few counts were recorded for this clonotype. The CDR3 region has the DNA TGTGCCAGCAGCCCGCATGGCAGCGTAAGCACAGATACGCAGTATTTT. This encodes CASSPHGSVSTDTQYF. V is TRBV5-4 and J is TRBJ2-3; D gene unclear. Trimming took 4 bases from V and 0 from J, leaving 15 bases between them. The CDR3 loop spans 16 amino acids. From germline, CDR1 is SGHNT and CDR2 YYREEE (reference sequence).